This T cell receptor (beta chain) originates from a study of cytotoxic CD8 clonotypes in ibrutinib-treated CLL. The CDR3 consists of 12 residues. Looked up from germline, CDR1 is MNHNS and CDR2 is SASEGT. Trimming removed 7 bases from V and 6 bases from J, with 13 bases in between. The data were produced by immunoSEQ multiplex PCR, yet TCRdb's version contains in-frame clones alone and is incomplete. In the table there are roughly 250,000 clones, roughly 70% of which are singletons. The clonotype was recovered from a human donor with chronic lymphocytic leukemia. The rearrangement joins TRBV6-1 to TRBJ2-7, with a weak D call TRBD2 (6 bases). This specimen consisted of PBMCs, obtained after 24 months of ibrutinib treatment. CDR3 in amino acids: CASKEGGFEQYF. Here the CDR3 DNA reads TGTGCCAGCAAAGAGGGAGGCTTCGAGCAGTACTTC.